This T cell receptor (beta chain) was sequenced during a study of blood T cell repertoires in COVID-19. This clone has at least ten counts. Germline assignment: CDR1 SGHVS and CDR2 FQNEAQ. The V and J ends lost 10 bases and 4 bases, in that order; junction bases with no gene match: 3. This CDR3 has 13 amino acids. Data came from immunoSEQ multiplex PCR; TCRdb stores just in-frame clones and leaves some out. The table lists 250,000 to 350,000 clones, 80% to 90% of them singletons. The genes are TRBV7-8 and TRBJ2-1; 11 nucleotides align to TRBD1. This TCR was sampled from a woman aged 30 to 39 who had recovered from COVID-19. What was sequenced was PBMCs or T cells enriched from blood (not recorded which). The CDR3 region has the DNA TGTGCCACCGGGACAGGGGGGTACAATGAGCAGTTCTTC. As protein: CATGTGGYNEQFF.